These 10 T cell receptor beta chains originate from one sample sequenced in a study of T cells in Graves' hyperthyroidism and ophthalmopathy. From RNA transcripts, TCR beta CDR3 regions were amplified. HTBI primers were employed in a first-round RT-PCR of the TCR CDR3. TCRdb itself ran the multiplex PCR reads through MiXCR, one entry per CDR3 protein. The sample carries hundreds of thousands of distinct CDR3 sequences, 38% recorded once. Sequencing used blood. Receptors originate from a man younger than 30 with Graves' hyperthyroidism.

This clonotype was counted at least ten times. The CDR3 is CSVESGTNYGYTF. CDR3 DNA sequence: TGCAGCGTTGAGTCCGGGACAAACTATGGCTACACCTTC. This chain links TRBV29-1 with TRBJ1-2, with D perhaps TRBD1 (6 bases). The germline V gene encodes CDR1 SQVTM and CDR2 ANQGSEA. Between the trimmed V and J ends, which lost 3 bases and 2 bases, there was a span of 10 bases. The CDR3 sequence is 13 residues long.

This clonotype was observed many times. This rearrangement joins TRBV29-1 to TRBJ2-7; D ambiguous. From germline, CDR1 is SQVTM and CDR2 ANQGSEA. The V end lost 0 bases, the J end lost 4 bases, and 4 bases lay between the germline ends. This CDR3 comprises 11 residues. The CDR3 loop reads CSVEDRYEQYF. CDR3 DNA sequence: TGCAGCGTTGAAGATCGGTACGAGCAGTACTTC.

This clonotype was counted ten times or more. The chain carries TRBV5-1 and TRBJ1-5; maybe TRBD1 (5 bases). CDR1 and CDR2 (germline): SGHRS, YFSETQ. The CDR3 contains 14 residues. Trimming shortened V by 1 base and J by 6 bases, and 11 bases separated the two germline ends. CDR3 sequence (DNA): TGCGCCAGCAGCTTGTGGGCCGGGGGTCAGCCCCAGCATTTT. As protein: CASSLWAGGQPQHF. Filled out from reference TRBV5-1 and TRBJ1-5, the complete variable domain reads KAGVTQTPRYLIKTRGQQVTLSCSPISGHRSVSWYQQTPGQGLQFLFEYFSETQRNKGNFPGRFSGRQFSNSRSEMNVSTLELGDSALYLCASSLWAGGQPQHFGDGTRLSIL.

This clonotype has a count of ten or more. The rearrangement links TRBV29-1 to TRBJ2-7; TRBD1 matches at 7 bases. With 7 bases clipped from V and 6 bases from J, the junction kept 9 bases outside the gene matches. Germline CDR1 reads SQVTM; CDR2 reads ANQGSEA. CDR3 length: 12 amino acids. In DNA form, the CDR3 reads TGCAGCGCCCGAAGAGGGGGCGGCGAGCAGTACTTC. Protein product: CSARRGGGEQYF.

This clonotype was detected a few times. One end of the junction varies from germline; a read error may be responsible. The gene calls are TRBV19 and TRBJ1-5, with D maybe TRBD1 (5 bases). Germline values: CDR1 LNHDA, CDR2 SQIVND (reference sequence). This CDR3 has 15 amino acids. The DNA of the CDR3 is TGTCCCAGTAGTAAGTTCCGGGACAGCAATCAGCCCCAGCATTTT. Translating gives CPSSKFRDSNQPQHF.

This clonotype appeared a few times. An end of the junction differs from the germline gene, which may be a read error. V usage is TRBV7-2 and J usage is TRBJ2-7; a possible D gene is TRBD2 (6 bases). The CDR3 totals 15 residues. The V gene's germline CDR1 is SGHTA and CDR2 FQGNSA. CDR3 protein: CASSQYGTGSYEQYF. The CDR3 DNA is TGCGCCAGCAGCCAATACGGGACTGGCTCCTACGAGCAGTACTTC.

The chain employs TRBV10-3 and TRBJ1-1; D uncertain. The CDR3 consists of 13 residues. Germline V lookup: CDR1 ENHRY, CDR2 SYGVKD. Trimming stripped 3 bases from V and 3 bases from J, with 8 bases between. CDR3 sequence: CAISDLKDTEAFF. The DNA of the CDR3 is TGTGCCATCAGTGATTTAAAGGACACTGAAGCTTTCTTT.

This clonotype has just a few counts. This sequence joins TRBV6-1 and TRBJ2-6, with unresolved D. Germline assignment: CDR1 MNHNS and CDR2 SASEGT. There are 15 residues in the CDR3. V lost 1 base and J 0 bases, leaving 4 bases between the germline ends. For the CDR3, the DNA is TGTGCCAGCAGTGAAGTGTTCTCTGGGGCCAACGTCCTGACTTTC. It specifies CASSEVFSGANVLTF.

This clonotype has just a few counts. The genes are TRBV7-8 and TRBJ2-7, with TRBD1 matching 7 bases. Germline CDR1 SGHVS, CDR2 FQNEAQ. This CDR3 is 15 amino acids long. Trimming cost V 1 base and J 0 bases; bases outside gene matches: 3. CDR3: CASSLEQGISYEQYF. The CDR3 DNA reads as TGTGCCAGCAGCTTAGAACAGGGGATCTCCTACGAGCAGTACTTC.

The rearrangement uses TRBV29-1 and TRBJ1-1; D perhaps matches TRBD1 (6 bases). The CDR3 is made up of 15 amino acids. Trimming removed 3 bases from V and 2 bases from J, with 16 bases in between. CDR1 and CDR2 (germline): SQVTM, ANQGSEA. CDR3 sequence (DNA): TGCAGCGTTGAGGTACAGGGAAGAGGAAACACTGAAGCTTTCTTT. Amino acid sequence: CSVEVQGRGNTEAFF.